The subject of this entry is one T cell receptor (beta chain). Its cognate antigen is unknown. Around 120 mL of blood, on average, came from one heparinised draw per donor. Expressed TCRB transcripts got sequenced, as all isolated RNA was reverse transcribed. TCRdb keeps only in-frame clones here, not all; method: immunoSEQ multiplex PCR. The sample yields about 170,000 clones, less than 9.5% seen once. The germline V gene has CDR1 SQVTM and CDR2 ANQGSEA. The V segment lost 3 bases and the J segment 5 bases; nucleotides outside the gene matches: 2. The length of the CDR3 is 13 residues. The data were taken from a study of beta chain features in type 1 diabetes. Study-level background: What patients shared with healthy donors was a similar profile of age, gender and cell yields. General study findings and limits: Type 1 diabetes patients had moderately but significantly shorter TCRB CDR3s in all four CD4+ subsets. Whether TCRB rearrangement is influenced by HLA type was left unresolved in this analysis.

The TCR comes from a woman in her thirties or forties with type 1 diabetes. This chain uses TRBV29-1 with TRBJ1-2; 11 bases fit TRBD1. Sequencing was carried out using central memory CD4+ T cells from blood. In DNA, the CDR3 is TGCAGCGTTGAGGGGACAGGGGGTTATGGCTACACCTTC. This sequence encodes CSVEGTGGYGYTF.